Listed here is a single TCR beta chain. Its antigen is as yet unknown. Survey-level resolution applied to immunoSEQ assay v3.0. TCRdb keeps only in-frame clones here, not all; method: immunoSEQ multiplex PCR. Of under 25,000 clones in the sample, roughly 84% were seen once. The CDR3 contains 16 residues. From germline, CDR1 is SGHKS and CDR2 YYEKEE (reference sequence). With 3 bases removed from V and 5 bases from J, the gap between germline ends came to 17 bases. Every specimen provided roughly 0.85-11 million cryopreserved PBMC before DNA extraction took place. The data stem from a study of long-term antiretroviral therapy in people with HIV. Findings and limits, study-wide: Dating from the mid-2000s to the late 2010s, the blood was possibly obtained under older ART regimens. Diversity rose after ART but stayed below transplant donor controls.

The source is a man aged 55-75 years with HIV. V usage is TRBV5-5 and J usage is TRBJ2-2; the D gene is possibly TRBD2 (5 bases). The sample consisted of unsorted PBMCs, taken 1.3 years after starting antiretroviral therapy. This CDR3 is CASSSSPGFVTGELFF. CDR3 nucleotides: TGTGCCAGCAGCTCTTCCCCGGGATTTGTTACCGGGGAGCTGTTTTTT.